This T cell receptor beta chain was sequenced for a study of blood T cell repertoires in COVID-19. Study processing details: How many nucleated cells were present was estimated from reference gene primer amplification. TCRdb's table, derived via immunoSEQ multiplex PCR, lists solely in-frame clones and lacks some. From that table come the V and J calls and clone size; the DNA was used to work out D and trimming. The data contain about 330,000 clones, 80% to 90% of them singletons. Clinical history reported by participants formed the basis on which cohorts were assigned. Trimming took off 9 bases at V and 2 bases at J, with 16 bases between the two ends. Germline CDR1 is SGHAT and CDR2 is FQNNGV. There are 14 residues in the CDR3.

The source material was PBMCs or T cells enriched from blood (not recorded which). V is TRBV11-2 and J is TRBJ2-5; D perhaps matches TRBD2 (5 bases). The TCR originated in a woman aged 18-29 years who had recovered from COVID-19. This CDR3 is CASRTSGPQETQYF. The CDR3 DNA follows: TGTGCCAGTCGTACCAGCGGACCTCAAGAGACCCAGTACTTC.